These 25 T cell receptor beta chains share one sample of origin, sequenced in a study of cytomegalovirus exposure and HLA in healthy donors. Primers: 60 Vbeta forward and 13 Jbeta reverse. Measured with immunoSEQ multiplex PCR; TCRdb has only the in-frame clones, and not every one. The data hold 91,000 or so clones, with over 60% observed a single time. Sequenced: PBMCs. These TCRs come from a young man in good health and CMV-seropositive.

The V and J genes are TRBV28 and TRBJ2-5; D may be TRBD1 (6 bases). The CDR3 consists of 13 residues. Germline lookup yields CDR1 MDHEN and CDR2 SYDVKM. V gave up 5 bases and J gave up 7 bases, with 14 bases separating them. In nucleotides, the CDR3 is TGTGCCAGCAGTCTACAGGGAATTGGGACCCAGTACTTC. Amino acid sequence: CASSLQGIGTQYF.

The rearrangement joins TRBV6-1 to TRBJ2-2; TRBD1 aligns across 7 bases. The CDR3 has 18 residues. Unmatched junction bases numbered 10, after V lost 3 bases and J lost 0 bases. Germline-derived CDR1 and CDR2 are MNHNS and SASEGT. The CDR3 loop is CASSEYRDSLSNTGELFF. Written as DNA, the CDR3 is TGTGCCAGCAGTGAGTACCGGGACAGCCTCTCGAACACCGGGGAGCTGTTTTTT.

The chain combines TRBV10-3 with TRBJ2-3; 10 nucleotides align to TRBD2. The J segment lost 4 bases and the V segment lost 6 bases, leaving 1 base of the junction unmatched. The CDR3 covers 13 residues. Germline V gene data show CDR1 as ENHRY and CDR2 as SYGVKD. The DNA for the CDR3 is TGTGCCATCAGGGGGACTAGCGCAGATACGCAGTATTTT. This codes for CAIRGTSADTQYF.

Of note for this clone: The junction and the germline gene differ at one end; a read error may be behind it. The V gene is TRBV7-7, the J gene TRBJ2-1; 8 bases are shared with TRBD2. The CDR3 has 15 amino acids. CDR1 SSHAT and CDR2 FNYEAQ come from the germline V gene (reference sequence). CDR3 DNA: TGTGCTAGCAGCTCTTTAGCGGGGCACCACAATGAGCAGTTCTTC. Amino acids: CASSSLAGHHNEQFF.

This chain uses TRBV19 with TRBJ1-4; 9 positions match TRBD1. This CDR3 is 17 amino acids long. V lost 0 bases, J lost 10 bases, and 12 bases stayed unmatched. Germline V CDR1 and CDR2: LNHDA, SQIVND (reference sequence). CDR3 coding DNA: TGTGCCAGTAGTATAGATGACCCCGGGACAGGGCGTGCAAAACTGTTTTTT. This encodes CASSIDDPGTGRAKLFF.

Only a few counts were recorded for this clone. This chain links TRBV5-5 with TRBJ1-1; TRBD1 aligns across 12 bases. V shed 7 bases and J 2 bases; nucleotides not matched to a gene: 3. The CDR3 is 14 residues long. CDR1 is SGHKS and CDR2 is YYEKEE in the germline V gene (reference sequence). For the CDR3, the DNA is TGTGCCAGCCGGGACAGGGGGCTCAACACTGAAGCTTTCTTT. As protein: CASRDRGLNTEAFF.

The chain carries TRBV6-1 and TRBJ2-7, with 9 bases identical to TRBD2. The germline CDR1 and CDR2 sequences are MNHNS and SASEGT. The CDR3 is made up of 17 amino acids. Losses at the gene ends were 0 bases for V and 2 bases for J; bases not matched to a gene: 8. The CDR3: CASSEALTSGSPYEQYF. In DNA form, the CDR3 reads TGTGCCAGCAGTGAAGCTCTGACTAGCGGTTCCCCCTACGAGCAGTACTTC.

The rearrangement uses TRBV5-4 and TRBJ1-1; D is unresolved. The V and J ends lost 4 bases and 7 bases respectively, with 8 bases between them. The CDR3 has 11 residues. The germline V gene encodes CDR1 SGHNT and CDR2 YYREEE (reference sequence). The CDR3: CASSLGSEAFF. Written as DNA, the CDR3 is TGTGCCAGCAGCCTGGGGAGTGAAGCTTTCTTT.

The rearrangement links TRBV5-4 to TRBJ2-1; D unresolved. Trimming pared 4 bases from V and 0 bases from J, leaving 11 bases between. Per germline, CDR1 SGHNT and CDR2 YYREEE (reference sequence). This CDR3 has 15 amino acids. The CDR3 DNA reads TGTGCCAGCAGCCCGAGCCAGGACTCCTACAATGAGCAGTTCTTC. It encodes CASSPSQDSYNEQFF.

V and J are TRBV4-2 and TRBJ2-5, with D tentatively TRBD1 (6 bases). V lost 0 bases and J 4 bases, leaving 15 bases between the germline ends. The CDR3 covers 16 residues. Germline CDR1 reads LGHNA; CDR2 reads YNFKEQ. DNA of the CDR3: TGTGCCAGCAGCCAAGATCTGGGAAGAGGGGGAGAGACCCAGTACTTC. The encoded protein is CASSQDLGRGGETQYF.

V is TRBV4-1 and J is TRBJ1-5; 7 positions agree with TRBD1. The V gene end was trimmed by 1 base and the J gene end by 2 bases; junction bases not matched to a gene: 5. The germline CDR1 and CDR2 sequences are MGHRA and YSYEKL. The length of the CDR3 is 16 residues. CDR3: CASSQGGRGGNQPQHF. The CDR3 DNA follows: TGCGCCAGCAGCCAAGGGGGCAGGGGGGGCAATCAGCCCCAGCATTTT.

The V call is TRBV6-1, the J call TRBJ1-2; the D gene is possibly TRBD1 (6 bases). Deletions cut 0 bases from V and 1 base from J, with 15 bases between. The CDR3 runs to 17 residues. Germline V CDR1 and CDR2: MNHNS, SASEGT. The CDR3 sequence: CASSEALPGGYNYGYTF. The CDR3 DNA reads TGTGCCAGCAGTGAAGCCCTTCCTGGGGGCTATAACTATGGCTACACCTTC.

This clone was detected only a few times. The V and J genes are TRBV28 and TRBJ1-2, with D possibly being TRBD1 (5 bases). Germline CDR1 reads MDHEN; CDR2 reads SYDVKM. The V end was cut by 1 base, the J end by 4 bases, with 10 bases between. This CDR3 region has 14 residues. CDR3 in amino acids: CASSLSSGFYGYTF. Written as DNA, the CDR3 is TGTGCCAGCAGTTTATCGTCAGGGTTCTATGGCTACACCTTC.

V gene TRBV4-3 combines with J gene TRBJ1-2; 7 bases align to TRBD1. The CDR3 covers 14 residues. V gave up 0 bases and J gave up 6 bases; unmatched junction bases: 4. In germline, CDR1 is LGHNA, CDR2 YSLEER. CDR3 sequence (DNA): TGCGCCAGCAGCCAAGAGGACAGGACCCATGGCTACACCTTC. Amino acids: CASSQEDRTHGYTF.

The chain employs TRBV25-1 and TRBJ1-1; 7 positions match TRBD1. This CDR3 is built from 14 residues. J gave up 13 bases and V 2 bases, and 13 bases lay outside the gene matches. Germline V lookup: CDR1 MGHDK, CDR2 SYGVNS. CDR3 sequence reads: CASSEGARGPGGFF. The CDR3 nucleotides read TGTGCCAGCAGTGAAGGGGCGAGGGGGCCTGGTGGTTTCTTT.

The genes are TRBV6-5 and TRBJ2-7; 8 nucleotides line up with TRBD1. The CDR3 sequence is 15 residues long. V shed 1 base, J shed 2 bases, and the junction held 4 bases outside the gene matches. CDR1 is MNHEY, CDR2 SVGAGI, per germline. The CDR3 coding sequence is TGTGCCAGCAGTTACTATCGGACAGGGACCTACGAGCAGTACTTC. This sequence encodes CASSYYRTGTYEQYF.

The rearrangement joins TRBV6-1 to TRBJ1-2; D possibly corresponds to TRBD1 (6 bases). Germline assignment: CDR1 MNHNS and CDR2 SASEGT. This CDR3 comprises 15 residues. V lost 8 bases, J lost 6 bases, and 22 bases lay in between. This chain's CDR3 is CASHRRTASMHGYTF. For the CDR3, the DNA is TGTGCCAGCCATCGCCGGACAGCGAGTATGCATGGCTACACCTTC.

V gene TRBV28 combines with J gene TRBJ1-1; D is possibly TRBD1 (6 bases). Germline values: CDR1 MDHEN, CDR2 SYDVKM. V dropped 5 bases and J dropped 10 bases, with 17 bases sitting between them. The CDR3 covers 13 residues. DNA for the CDR3: TGTGCCAGCAGTCTAGACCAGGGGACCGGAGCTTTCTTT. Translating it yields CASSLDQGTGAFF. Together with reference TRBV28 and TRBJ1-1, the CDR3 gives the full variable domain: DVKVTQSSRYLVKRTGEKVFLECVQDMDHENMFWYRQDPGLGLRLIYFSYDVKMKEKGDIPEGYSVSREKKERFSLILESASTNQTSMYLCASSLDQGTGAFFGQGTRLTVV.

The chain couples TRBV6-5 to TRBJ2-7; 14 bases are shared with TRBD2. Losses at the gene ends were 6 bases for V and 3 bases for J; bases not matched to a gene: 4. This CDR3 region has 15 residues. Per germline, CDR1 MNHEY and CDR2 SVGAGI. DNA for the CDR3: TGTGCCAGCAGCGTCGGGACTAGCGGGAGCTACGAGCAGTACTTC. Residues: CASSVGTSGSYEQYF.

The J gene is TRBJ1-2, the V gene TRBV6-5; TRBD1 aligns across 7 bases. CDR1 and CDR2 from the germline V gene are MNHEY and SVGAGI. Trimming removed 0 bases from V and 5 bases from J; junction bases left unmatched: 9. The length of the CDR3 is 16 residues. CDR3 residues: CASSYSISGQRYGYTF. The CDR3, as DNA: TGTGCCAGCAGTTACTCGATATCGGGACAGAGATATGGCTACACCTTC.

Comments on this clone: No DNA is shown, since the ends of the CDR3 on it are uncertain; the CDR3 is the one TCRdb lists. The chain is built from TRBV6-5 and TRBJ1-2. In germline, CDR1 is MNHEY, CDR2 SVGAGI. A total of 15 residues make up the CDR3, ends included. The CDR3 spells CASSTSTGGRGGYTF.

This chain links TRBV7-9 with TRBJ1-1; D ambiguous. This CDR3 has 12 amino acids. V lost 2 bases and J 4 bases, leaving 5 bases between the germline ends. CDR1 and CDR2 (germline): SEHNR, FQNEAQ (reference sequence). In nucleotides, the CDR3 is TGTGCCAGCAGCTTATTAGCCACTGAAGCTTTCTTT. Its protein is CASSLLATEAFF.

This sequence joins TRBV27 and TRBJ1-2; 8 nucleotides agree with TRBD1. Losses at the gene ends were 3 bases for V and 8 bases for J; bases not matched to a gene: 5. Looked up from germline, CDR1 is MNHEY and CDR2 is SMNVEV (reference sequence). This CDR3 contains 13 residues. The DNA of the CDR3 is TGTGCCAGCAGTTTCCAGGGGGCCGGGGGCTACACCTTC. Its translation is CASSFQGAGGYTF.

The chain is built from TRBV6-5 and TRBJ2-7; D possibly corresponds to TRBD1 (5 bases). CDR1 MNHEY and CDR2 SVGAGI come from the germline V gene. V gave up 7 bases and J gave up 2 bases, with 15 bases separating them. This CDR3 has 14 residues. CDR3 sequence: CASTPARGTYEQYF. The DNA of the CDR3 is TGTGCCAGCACCCCTGCTAGGGGAACCTACGAGCAGTACTTC.

The chain carries TRBV19 and TRBJ2-7, with D uncertain. Looked up from germline, CDR1 is LNHDA and CDR2 is SQIVND (reference sequence). Trimming cost V 6 bases and J 7 bases, with 10 bases left between them. This CDR3 has 11 amino acids. This CDR3 is CASSHNGEQYF. Here the CDR3 DNA reads TGTGCCAGTAGCCACAACGGGGAGCAGTACTTC.